One and the same sample provided the 25 T cell receptor beta chains below, sequenced in a study of STAT5B mutations in CD4+ large granular lymphocyte leukemia. The protocol was immunoSEQ multiplex PCR, while the TCRdb copy is restricted to in-frame clones and leaves out a portion. The table has nearly 35,000 clones, 87% seen once. Sequencing used CD4+ T cells from blood buffy coats. The receptors shown here come from a human donor in good health.

The chain is built from TRBV5-1 and TRBJ2-5, with 11 nucleotides matching TRBD2. The DNA end is a closer match to TRBJ2-7, so the J assignment may be wrong. Germline V lookup: CDR1 SGHRS, CDR2 YFSETQ. The CDR3 covers 16 residues. CDR3 sequence: CASSPGGSGRGYEQYF. The CDR3, as DNA: TGCGCCAGCAGCCCCGGTGGTAGCGGGAGGGGTTACGAGCAGTACTTC.

J is TRBJ2-5 and V is TRBV25-1, with 10 bases fitting TRBD2. This CDR3 is 14 amino acids long. V was clipped by 6 bases and J by 3 bases; unmatched bases: 4. CDR1 is MGHDK, CDR2 SYGVNS, per germline. CDR3 protein: CASRATSGKETQYF. In DNA, the CDR3 is TGTGCCAGCAGAGCCACTAGCGGGAAAGAGACCCAGTACTTC.

This chain links TRBV19 with TRBJ2-5; D not resolved. This CDR3 is built from 15 residues. The V end was cut by 3 bases, the J end by 0 bases, with 11 bases between. The V gene's germline CDR1 is LNHDA and CDR2 SQIVND (reference sequence). The CDR3 loop is CASSISSRNQETQYF. CDR3 sequence (DNA): TGTGCCAGTAGTATTTCTTCGCGGAACCAAGAGACCCAGTACTTC. Supplemented by reference TRBV19 and TRBJ2-5, the full variable domain reads DGGITQSPKYLFRKEGQNVTLSCEQNLNHDAMYWYRQDPGQGLRLIYYSQIVNDFQKGDIAEGYSVSREKKESFPLTVTSAQKNPTAFYLCASSISSRNQETQYFGPGTRLLVL.

The chain joins TRBV15 to TRBJ2-7; 14 bases are a match to TRBD2. CDR3 length equals 18 residues. The V segment lost 4 bases and the J segment 3 bases; nucleotides outside the gene matches: 11. The V gene's germline CDR1 is LNHNV and CDR2 YYDKDF (reference sequence). CDR3 DNA: TGTGCCACCAGCAAACCGGGACTAGCGGGAGTACGGGGCTACGAGCAGTACTTC. This translates into CATSKPGLAGVRGYEQYF.

The CDR3 loop is CASSQVEGSQPQHF. CDR3 in DNA: TGCGCCAGCAGCCAAGTGGAGGGGAGCCAGCCCCAGCATTTT. The J gene is TRBJ1-5, the V gene TRBV4-1, with D possibly matching TRBD1 (5 bases). CDR3 length: 14 amino acids. Germline-derived CDR1 and CDR2 are MGHRA and YSYEKL. V lost 1 base to trimming and J lost 7 bases, with 11 bases between them.

This rearrangement joins TRBV5-1 to TRBJ2-1; TRBD1 matches 8 bases. V lost 0 bases and J lost 4; bases outside the gene matches: 3. This CDR3 contains 15 residues. CDR1 is SGHRS, CDR2 YFSETQ, per germline. CDR3 DNA: TGCGCCAGCAGCTTGGCAGGGGGCGCTTACAATGAGCAGTTCTTC. This sequence encodes CASSLAGGAYNEQFF.

This clone was observed a handful of times. This rearrangement joins TRBV4-2 to TRBJ1-5; tentative D call: TRBD1 (5 bases). V lost 5 bases, J lost 1 base, and 6 bases lay in between. CDR1 and CDR2 (germline): LGHNA, YNFKEQ. This CDR3 is 13 amino acids long. The CDR3 here is CASSRGSNQPQHF. CDR3 nucleotides: TGTGCCAGCAGCAGGGGAAGCAATCAGCCCCAGCATTTT.

CDR3 region: CASSSRTGVTVLDTQYF. The CDR3 nucleotides are TGTGCCAGCAGCTCAAGGACAGGGGTGACGGTATTAGATACGCAGTATTTT. The chain uses TRBV11-1 and TRBJ2-3; 9 bases are shared with TRBD1. V shed 4 bases, J shed 5 bases, and the junction held 13 bases outside the gene matches. The CDR3 runs to 17 residues. In germline, CDR1 is SGHAT, CDR2 FQDESV (reference sequence). Full variable domain (missing parts from reference TRBV11-1 and TRBJ2-3): EAEVAQSPRYKITEKSQAVAFWCDPISGHATLYWYRQILGQGPELLVQFQDESVVDDSQLPKDRFSAERLKGVDSTLKIQPAELGDSAMYLCASSSRTGVTVLDTQYFGPGTRLTVL.

This chain links TRBV28 with TRBJ1-2, with D tentatively TRBD1 (6 bases). From germline, CDR1 is MDHEN and CDR2 SYDVKM. The CDR3 loop spans 14 amino acids. V was pared by 5 bases and J by 4 bases, with 14 bases between. CDR3 loop: CASSPQGRGYGYTF. The CDR3 DNA sequence: TGTGCCAGCAGTCCACAGGGACGGGGCTATGGCTACACCTTC.

The V call is TRBV6-1, the J call TRBJ1-2; 10 bases line up with TRBD1. Germline assignment: CDR1 MNHNS and CDR2 SASEGT. V shed 6 bases and J 4 bases; nucleotides not matched to a gene: 5. There are 14 residues in the CDR3. The CDR3 is CASSRDRGLYGYTF. CDR3 coding DNA: TGTGCCAGCAGCCGGGACAGGGGACTCTATGGCTACACCTTC.

The rearrangement joins TRBV25-1 to TRBJ2-7; possibly TRBD2 for D (5 bases). Germline lookup yields CDR1 MGHDK and CDR2 SYGVNS. This CDR3 is built from 13 residues. V gave up 10 bases and J gave up 0 bases, with 13 bases separating them. The CDR3 region is CATTDYYSYEQYF. The CDR3 region has the DNA TGTGCCACCACCGACTATTACTCCTACGAGCAGTACTTC.

This clone was seen just once. V usage is TRBV7-2 and J usage is TRBJ1-5; D not resolved. Deletions cut 5 bases from V and 6 bases from J, with 11 bases between. The CDR3 is 13 amino acids. Germline CDR1 SGHTA, CDR2 FQGNSA. CDR3 sequence reads: CASSERVSQPQHF. The DNA for the CDR3 is TGTGCCAGCAGCGAAAGGGTTTCTCAGCCCCAGCATTTT.

V usage is TRBV7-9 and J usage is TRBJ1-4; D may be TRBD1 (6 bases). The CDR3 has 15 residues. The V and J ends lost 1 base and 2 bases respectively, with 8 bases between them. Germline V gene sequence: CDR1 SEHNR, CDR2 FQNEAQ (reference sequence). As DNA, the CDR3 is TGTGCCAGCAGCTTAGTGGGGGCGACTAATGAAAAACTGTTTTTT. Encoded protein: CASSLVGATNEKLFF.

This sequence joins TRBV18 and TRBJ2-3; no definite D call. CDR3 length: 15 residues. V lost 2 bases and J 2 bases, leaving 11 bases between the germline ends. From germline, CDR1 is KGHSH and CDR2 LQKENI. The DNA of the CDR3 is TGTGCCAGCTCACCAGAGACGGCCCACACAGATACGCAGTATTTT. It encodes CASSPETAHTDTQYF.

This rearrangement joins TRBV5-4 to TRBJ1-1, with TRBD1 as a possible D gene (5 bases). V lost 2 bases and J lost 4, with 12 bases in between. Germline CDR1 is SGHNT and CDR2 is YYREEE (reference sequence). The CDR3 consists of 14 residues. The CDR3 spells CASSLGAETTEAFF. CDR3 DNA sequence: TGTGCCAGCAGCTTAGGGGCGGAGACCACTGAAGCTTTCTTT.

The V gene is TRBV20-1, the J gene TRBJ2-1; no firm D call. CDR1 DFQATT and CDR2 SNEGSKA come from the germline V gene (reference sequence). This CDR3 region has 11 residues. V was pared by 3 bases and J by 5 bases, with 5 bases between. CDR3 bases: TGCAGTGCTAGCACCCACAATGAGCAGTTCTTC. This translates into CSASTHNEQFF.

Comment on this clone: Its ends do not fully match the called genes, so a read error is possible. The J gene is TRBJ2-3, the V gene TRBV5-1, with 11 bases lining up with TRBD2. CDR1 is SGHRS and CDR2 is YFSETQ in the germline V gene. The CDR3 has 16 amino acids. CDR3 nucleotides: TGCGCCAGCAGCTTGGACGGGGCCCGAGGACTAGCGGGTGTTCCTTTT. Protein: CASSLDGARGLAGVPF.

There are a few counts of this clone. The rearrangement uses TRBV29-1 and TRBJ2-7, with TRBD1 matching 8 bases. The trim removed 5 bases at V and 6 bases at J, leaving 6 bases unmatched. Per germline, CDR1 SQVTM and CDR2 ANQGSEA. This CDR3 comprises 12 residues. Here the CDR3 DNA reads TGCAGCGTTCAGGGGGCGTCCCGCGAGCAGTACTTC. Translating it yields CSVQGASREQYF.

The genes are TRBV5-1 and TRBJ2-5; D may be TRBD1 or TRBD2 (5 bases each). This CDR3 region has 15 residues. Germline CDR1 is SGHRS and CDR2 is YFSETQ. Trimming left V 0 bases short and J 5 bases short, with 14 bases between. The CDR3 loop is CASSLVGAVEETQYF. CDR3 nucleotides: TGCGCCAGCAGCTTGGTCGGGGCTGTAGAGGAGACCCAGTACTTC.

The chain has TRBV5-4 and TRBJ2-7, with 7 positions matching TRBD1. Germline lookup yields CDR1 SGHNT and CDR2 YYREEE (reference sequence). The CDR3 loop spans 13 amino acids. V lost 3 bases and J lost 4; bases outside the gene matches: 4. In DNA, the CDR3 is TGTGCCAGCAGCTCCGGACAGGAGTACGAGCAGTACTTC. Protein: CASSSGQEYEQYF. The variable domain in full, with the rest retrieved from reference TRBV5-4 and TRBJ2-7, is ETGVTQSPTHLIKTRGQQVTLRCSSQSGHNTVSWYQQALGQGPQFIFQYYREEENGRGNFPPRFSGLQFPNYSSELNVNALELDDSALYLCASSSGQEYEQYFGPGTRLTVT.

The chain has TRBV6-5 and TRBJ2-2, with unresolved D. The germline V and J ends were trimmed by 2 bases and 0 bases, with 7 bases remaining between them. This CDR3 has 15 amino acids. CDR1 is MNHEY, CDR2 SVGAGI, per germline. The CDR3 DNA is TGTGCCAGCAGTTACGGGTTTTCGAACACCGGGGAGCTGTTTTTT. Encoded protein: CASSYGFSNTGELFF.

V gene TRBV19 combines with J gene TRBJ2-5, with TRBD1 identical over 8 bases. J was trimmed by 11 bases and V by 4 bases; bases with no gene match: 9. Looked up from germline, CDR1 is LNHDA and CDR2 is SQIVND (reference sequence). This CDR3 has 13 residues. The CDR3 here is CASSRQGSRFQYF. In DNA, the CDR3 is TGTGCCAGTAGTAGACAGGGGAGTAGGTTTCAGTACTTC.

The chain carries TRBV9 and TRBJ1-3, with D possibly TRBD1 on 6 matching bases. Per germline, CDR1 SGDLS and CDR2 YYNGEE. Trimming pared 4 bases from V and 0 bases from J, leaving 11 bases between. CDR3 size: 15 residues. CDR3 in amino acids: CASSRGGNSGNTIYF. The CDR3 bases are TGTGCCAGCAGCAGGGGGGGGAACTCTGGAAACACCATATATTTT.

This clone was counted only a few times. This chain connects TRBV6-1 to TRBJ1-5, with unresolved D. Germline V gene data show CDR1 as MNHNS and CDR2 as SASEGT. V was clipped by 0 bases and J by 4 bases, with 4 bases between them. The length of the CDR3 is 13 residues. CDR3 protein: CASSEAGNQPQHF. The DNA for the CDR3 is TGTGCCAGCAGTGAAGCCGGGAATCAGCCCCAGCATTTT.

This clone has just one count. The CDR3 sequence is CASSIPGYGYTF. The CDR3, as DNA: TGTGCCAGCAGCATCCCTGGGTATGGCTACACCTTC. V and J are TRBV9 and TRBJ1-2; no firm D call. V lost 4 bases to trimming and J lost 5 bases, with 9 bases between them. Looked up from germline, CDR1 is SGDLS and CDR2 is YYNGEE. The CDR3 totals 12 residues.